This T cell receptor beta chain emerged from a study of T cell responses to AZD1222 COVID-19 vaccine. General observations from the study: Clonal diversity may have been underestimated in mostly white British donors. Baseline antibody screening turned up just five to seven seropositive AZD1222 recipients.

Pooled together were second doses at about 4 or about 12 weeks. Regarding this clone: What it binds is unknown.

Sequenced by immunoSEQ multiplex PCR; TCRdb stores in-frame clones only, minus some. This sample has under 170,000 clones, with 80% to 95% found just once. CDR1 is SGHAT, CDR2 FQNNGV, per germline. This CDR3 comprises 14 residues. Trimming took 5 bases from V and 2 from J, leaving 13 bases between them. This TCR derives from an adult who received the AZD1222 COVID-19 vaccine. V usage is TRBV11-2 and J usage is TRBJ2-7; tentative D call: TRBD1 (6 bases). Source: peripheral blood, taken 28 days after the second AZD1222 dose. This chain's CDR3 is CASSALGQTYEQYF. As DNA, the CDR3 is TGTGCCAGCAGCGCTTTGGGACAAACCTACGAGCAGTACTTC.